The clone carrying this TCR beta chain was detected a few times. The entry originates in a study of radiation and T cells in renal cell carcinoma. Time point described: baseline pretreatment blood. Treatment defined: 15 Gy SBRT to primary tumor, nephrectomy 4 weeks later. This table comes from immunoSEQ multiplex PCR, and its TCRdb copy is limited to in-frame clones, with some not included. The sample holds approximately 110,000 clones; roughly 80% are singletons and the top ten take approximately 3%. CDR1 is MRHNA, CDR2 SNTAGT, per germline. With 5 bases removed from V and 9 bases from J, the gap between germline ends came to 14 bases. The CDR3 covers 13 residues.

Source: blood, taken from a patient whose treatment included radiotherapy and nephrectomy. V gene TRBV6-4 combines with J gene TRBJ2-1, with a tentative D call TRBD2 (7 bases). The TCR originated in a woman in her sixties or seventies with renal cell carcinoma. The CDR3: CASSFYREGEQFF. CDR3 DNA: TGTGCCAGCAGTTTCTACAGGGAGGGTGAGCAGTTCTTC.